This T cell receptor beta chain is drawn from a study of T cell repertoires in cytomegalovirus infection. There are many counts of this clonotype. The antigen is undetermined. The length of the CDR3 is 16 residues. The V and J ends lost 4 bases and 2 bases respectively, with 17 bases between them. Per the germline V gene, CDR1 is SGHTA and CDR2 is FQGTGA. Study-wide points: CMV-specific TCR beta clonotypes restricted by HLA-C dominated the ex vivo response.

TCRdb called the reads again in MiXCR, with one record for every CDR3 protein. Found here are approximately 250,000 distinct CDR3 sequences, approximately 9% of them singletons; the top ten hold about 14%. The TCR sequence derives from a human donor in good health (CMV status not recorded). Some clones in this sample may be carry-over from other donors' samples. The chain couples TRBV7-3 to TRBJ1-1; a possible D gene is TRBD1 (5 bases). The specimen was PBMCs. This chain's CDR3 is CASSSRSGRDNTEAFF. The CDR3 DNA reads TGTGCCAGCAGCTCACGTTCAGGGAGAGACAACACTGAAGCTTTCTTT.